These 24 T cell receptor beta chains were sequenced from one sample in a study of OX40 agonist ivuxolimab in advanced cancers. The data were produced by immunoSEQ multiplex PCR, yet TCRdb's version contains in-frame clones alone and is incomplete. The sample has tens of thousands of clones, about 87% seen once. Sequences were derived from CD4+ or CD8+ T cells sorted from blood, sampled in a trial of the OX40 agonist ivuxolimab. Every receptor here comes from an adult with an advanced solid tumor such as melanoma, head and neck, liver or kidney cancer.

The chain carries TRBV2 and TRBJ2-2; D call uncertain. Germline assignment: CDR1 SNHLY and CDR2 FYNNEI. The CDR3 covers 13 residues. Trimming took 2 bases from V and 9 from J, leaving 10 bases between them. CDR3 in amino acids: CASSEPFQRELFF. Written as DNA, the CDR3 is TGTGCCAGCAGTGAACCCTTCCAGCGGGAGCTGTTTTTT.

The chain uses TRBV7-9 and TRBJ2-1; D not certain. The V end was cut by 6 bases, the J end by 9 bases, with 12 bases between. CDR1 and CDR2 (germline): SEHNR, FQNEAQ (reference sequence). This CDR3 contains 12 residues. The CDR3 nucleotides read TGTGCCAGCAGATTGGAGTTGGTTGAGCAGTTCTTC. This translates into CASRLELVEQFF.

The rearrangement links TRBV5-1 to TRBJ1-5; D unresolved. The CDR3 sequence is 15 residues long. Trimming stripped 0 bases from V and 1 base from J, with 8 bases between. CDR1 and CDR2 (germline): SGHRS, YFSETQ. The CDR3 here is CASSLEAGSNQPQHF. The CDR3 DNA reads as TGCGCCAGCAGCTTGGAGGCAGGAAGCAATCAGCCCCAGCATTTT. The variable domain in full, completed from reference TRBV5-1 and TRBJ1-5, reads KAGVTQTPRYLIKTRGQQVTLSCSPISGHRSVSWYQQTPGQGLQFLFEYFSETQRNKGNFPGRFSGRQFSNSRSEMNVSTLELGDSALYLCASSLEAGSNQPQHFGDGTRLSIL.

J is TRBJ2-5 and V is TRBV28; D could derive from TRBD1 or TRBD2 (6 bases each). V lost 3 bases and J lost 0, with 14 bases in between. The CDR3 consists of 16 residues. Germline V CDR1 and CDR2: MDHEN, SYDVKM. The CDR3 reads CASSLEQGGDQETQYF. DNA for the CDR3: TGTGCCAGCAGTTTGGAACAGGGCGGGGACCAAGAGACCCAGTACTTC.

J is TRBJ2-1 and V is TRBV6-5; perhaps TRBD2 as D (5 bases). Germline assignment: CDR1 MNHEY and CDR2 SVGAGI. The ends were cut back, 4 bases at V and 9 bases at J, with 10 bases in the middle. There are 12 residues in the CDR3. The CDR3 DNA follows: TGTGCCAGCAGTTCGAGCGGTGGTGAGCAGTTCTTC. This translates into CASSSSGGEQFF.

This chain joins TRBV6-5 and TRBJ1-1; no firm D call. The CDR3 has 13 amino acids. V lost 5 bases, J lost 1 base, and 8 bases lay in between. CDR1 is MNHEY, CDR2 SVGAGI, per germline. The CDR3 region is CASSRQENTEAFF. DNA for the CDR3: TGTGCCAGCAGTCGCCAGGAGAACACTGAAGCTTTCTTT.

The V and J genes are TRBV7-9 and TRBJ1-2, with a possible D match to TRBD1 (6 bases). Germline V gives CDR1 SEHNR, CDR2 FQNEAQ (reference sequence). Trimming shortened V by 5 bases and J by 13 bases, and 23 bases separated the two germline ends. The CDR3 is made up of 14 amino acids. The CDR3 sequence is CASSATAGTKAATF. In nucleotides, the CDR3 is TGTGCCAGCAGCGCAACGGCCGGGACAAAGGCGGCCACCTTC.

The chain has TRBV9 and TRBJ1-1; 8 nucleotides agree with TRBD1. CDR1 is SGDLS, CDR2 YYNGEE, per germline. J gave up 5 bases and V 4 bases, and 4 bases lay outside the gene matches. The CDR3 is 13 residues long. Here the CDR3 reads CASSPWTGTEAFF. Here the CDR3 DNA reads TGTGCCAGCAGCCCCTGGACAGGGACTGAAGCTTTCTTT.

This clone has more than one count but fewer than ten. This chain connects TRBV6-6 to TRBJ1-1, with unresolved D. The germline V gene has CDR1 MNHNY and CDR2 SVGAGI (reference sequence). The V end lost 5 bases, the J end lost 4 bases, and 17 bases lay between the germline ends. CDR3 length: 15 amino acids. DNA of the CDR3: TGTGCCAGCAGTCAACTCGGAGGAGGTAGCACTGAAGCTTTCTTT. Translation: CASSQLGGGSTEAFF.

This chain connects TRBV9 to TRBJ2-1, with D uncertain. V lost 4 bases, J lost 8 bases, and 10 bases lay in between. Germline V gene lookup returns CDR1 SGDLS and CDR2 YYNGEE. This CDR3 contains 12 residues. As DNA, the CDR3 is TGTGCCAGCAGCCCCGCCCCCCATGAGCAGTTCTTC. Translating it yields CASSPAPHEQFF. Combining the CDR3 with reference TRBV9 and TRBJ2-1 gives the whole variable domain DSGVTQTPKHLITATGQRVTLRCSPRSGDLSVYWYQQSLDQGLQFLIQYYNGEERAKGNILERFSAQQFPDLHSELNLSSLELGDSALYFCASSPAPHEQFFGPGTRLTVL.

The chain recombines TRBV6-5 with TRBJ2-5; 9 positions agree with TRBD1. The V and J ends lost 8 bases and 5 bases, in that order; junction bases with no gene match: 6. Germline V CDR1 and CDR2: MNHEY, SVGAGI. This CDR3 region has 13 residues. CDR3 bases: TGTGCCAGCTTCCACAGGGGGCACGAGACCCAGTACTTC. Translation: CASFHRGHETQYF.

A few counts support this clone. The chain links TRBV30 to TRBJ1-1, with D perhaps TRBD1 (5 bases). The length of the CDR3 is 14 residues. Trimming took 2 bases from V and 4 from J, leaving 14 bases between them. Germline V gene sequence: CDR1 GTSNPN, CDR2 SVGIG (reference sequence). The CDR3 region is CAWSKRLGVTEAFF. In DNA, the CDR3 is TGTGCCTGGAGTAAAAGGCTGGGGGTCACTGAAGCTTTCTTT.

The chain has TRBV19 and TRBJ2-5; 10 bases are shared with TRBD2. V dropped 1 base and J dropped 5; count of bases not matched to a gene: 7. Germline CDR1 and CDR2: LNHDA and SQIVND (reference sequence). CDR3 length equals 16 residues. In nucleotides, the CDR3 is TGTGCCAGTAGTATAGGAGCGGGAGGGCCGGGTGAGACCCAGTACTTC. Residues: CASSIGAGGPGETQYF.

This clone was observed once. The chain joins TRBV11-1 to TRBJ2-7; TRBD1 matches at 9 bases. The CDR3 consists of 13 residues. V shed 3 bases, J shed 4 bases, and the junction held 1 base outside the gene matches. CDR1 and CDR2 (germline): SGHAT, FQDESV (reference sequence). This CDR3 is CASSFGQGYEQYF. The CDR3 DNA reads as TGTGCCAGCAGCTTCGGACAGGGGTACGAGCAGTACTTC.

This clone was found a few times. The CDR3 sequence: CASSLGQEYSYEQYF. The CDR3 DNA reads as TGCGCCAGCAGCTTGGGCCAGGAATACTCCTACGAGCAGTACTTC. The chain couples TRBV5-1 to TRBJ2-7; D gene uncertain. The CDR3 length is 15 residues. Germline loops: CDR1 SGHRS, CDR2 YFSETQ. V was cut by 0 bases and J by 0 bases, with 10 bases left in between.

The V call is TRBV4-1, the J call TRBJ2-3; D might be TRBD2 (5 bases). Between the trimmed V and J ends, which lost 2 bases and 6 bases, there was a span of 6 bases. Germline CDR1 MGHRA, CDR2 YSYEKL. CDR3 length equals 12 residues. DNA for the CDR3: TGCGCCAGCAGCCAAACGGGGGATACGCAGTATTTT. This sequence encodes CASSQTGDTQYF.

V usage is TRBV13 and J usage is TRBJ2-7; D ambiguous. CDR3 length: 11 amino acids. Germline V gives CDR1 PRHDT, CDR2 FYEKMQ (reference sequence). V gave up 5 bases and J gave up 3 bases, with 5 bases separating them. Here the CDR3 reads CASSTSYEQYF. CDR3 in DNA: TGTGCCAGCAGCACGAGCTACGAGCAGTACTTC. Full variable domain (remainder filled in from reference TRBV13 and TRBJ2-7): AAGVIQSPRHLIKEKRETATLKCYPIPRHDTVYWYQQGPGQDPQFLISFYEKMQSDKGSIPDRFSAQQFSDYHSELNMSSLELGDSALYFCASSTSYEQYFGPGTRLTVT.

This clone is a singleton in its sample. V and J are TRBV29-1 and TRBJ1-1; D not certain. The ends were cut back, 0 bases at V and 3 bases at J, with 8 bases in the middle. Germline V gives CDR1 SQVTM, CDR2 ANQGSEA. CDR3 length: 13 residues. CDR3 DNA sequence: TGCAGCGTTGAAGATCTGGGTTACACTGAAGCTTTCTTT. It is translated as CSVEDLGYTEAFF.

CDR3 sequence reads: CASSLQEGSYEQYF. CDR3 nucleotides: TGCGCCAGCAGCCTCCAGGAAGGCTCCTACGAGCAGTACTTC. The chain carries TRBV4-1 and TRBJ2-7; D remains unclear. The CDR3 contains 14 residues. Germline CDR1 reads MGHRA; CDR2 reads YSYEKL. V lost 4 bases and J 0 bases, leaving 10 bases between the germline ends.

The DNA for the CDR3 is TGTGCCAGCAACCTCCTTGGGGGGAGGGGCACCGGGGAGCTGTTTTTT. It encodes CASNLLGGRGTGELFF. The chain is built from TRBV7-9 and TRBJ2-2; 7 bases agree with TRBD2. The V and J ends lost 7 bases and 4 bases, in that order; junction bases with no gene match: 12. The germline gives CDR1 SEHNR, CDR2 FQNEAQ (reference sequence). The CDR3 spans 16 residues.

This chain joins TRBV27 and TRBJ2-7, with 7 bases matching TRBD1. Unmatched junction bases numbered 4, after V lost 6 bases and J lost 5 bases. The CDR3 contains 12 residues. Per germline, CDR1 MNHEY and CDR2 SMNVEV (reference sequence). The CDR3 sequence: CASSETGDEQYF. CDR3 DNA: TGTGCCAGCAGCGAAACAGGGGACGAGCAGTACTTC.

In its sample, this clone was seen a few times. V is TRBV4-1 and J is TRBJ1-1; D uncertain. CDR3 size: 15 residues. Germline loops: CDR1 MGHRA, CDR2 YSYEKL. V gave up 0 bases and J gave up 0 bases, with 8 bases separating them. The CDR3: CASSQEPQMNTEAFF. The CDR3 DNA reads as TGCGCCAGCAGCCAAGAGCCACAGATGAACACTGAAGCTTTCTTT.

The chain has TRBV12-5 and TRBJ2-5; 7 bases line up with TRBD1. Germline V lookup: CDR1 LGHNT, CDR2 FRNRAP. The CDR3 has 14 amino acids. V was clipped by 4 bases and J by 1 base; unmatched bases: 3. The DNA for the CDR3 is TGTGCTAGTGGTTCGGGGACAGCCCAAGAGACCCAGTACTTC. It specifies CASGSGTAQETQYF.

This clone was counted only a few times. The rearrangement uses TRBV27 and TRBJ2-5; 8 nucleotides agree with TRBD2. Germline CDR1 reads MNHEY; CDR2 reads SMNVEV (reference sequence). The J segment lost 5 bases and the V segment lost 2 bases, leaving 10 bases of the junction unmatched. The CDR3 consists of 16 residues. CDR3 region: CASSLLPGGGEETQYF. In nucleotides, the CDR3 is TGTGCCAGCAGTTTACTCCCCGGGGGGGGCGAGGAGACCCAGTACTTC.